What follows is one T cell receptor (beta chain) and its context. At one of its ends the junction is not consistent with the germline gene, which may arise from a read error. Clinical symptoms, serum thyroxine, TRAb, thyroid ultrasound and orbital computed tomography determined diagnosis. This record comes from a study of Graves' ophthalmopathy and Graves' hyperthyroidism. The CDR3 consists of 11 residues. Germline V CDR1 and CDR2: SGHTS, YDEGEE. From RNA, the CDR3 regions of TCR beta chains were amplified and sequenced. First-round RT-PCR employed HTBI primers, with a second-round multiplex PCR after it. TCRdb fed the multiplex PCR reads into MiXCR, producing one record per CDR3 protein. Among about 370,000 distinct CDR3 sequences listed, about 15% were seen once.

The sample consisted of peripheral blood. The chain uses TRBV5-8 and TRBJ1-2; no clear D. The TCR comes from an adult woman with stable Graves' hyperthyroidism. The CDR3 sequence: CASILGYGYTF. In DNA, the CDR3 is TGTGCCAGCATCTTGGGGTATGGTTACACCTTC.